The clone carrying this T cell receptor (beta chain) was counted many times. This entry comes from a study of breast tumors, draining lymph nodes, adjacent tissues. Axillary draining lymph nodes of breast cancer patients supplied the node samples. The ends were cut back, 3 bases at V and 5 bases at J, with 7 bases in the middle. The CDR3 runs to 12 residues. Per the germline V gene, CDR1 is WNHNN and CDR2 is SYGVQD (reference sequence). TCRdb analysed the multiplex PCR reads with MiXCR anew, one entry per CDR3 protein. The top ten hold about 2.5% of the sample, which has approximately 140,000 distinct CDR3 sequences, 32% seen once.

The sample comprised axillary lymph node tissue. The chain has TRBV10-1 and TRBJ2-5, with D unresolved. The sequence came from a female donor with breast cancer. Some clones in this sample may be carry-over from other donors' samples. Here the CDR3 reads CASSDPGETQYF. CDR3 nucleotide sequence: TGCGCCAGCAGTGACCCTGGGGAGACCCAGTACTTC.